These 19 T cell receptor beta chains were sequenced from one sample in a study of kidney transplant recipient with SARS-CoV-2 infection. TCRdb used MiXCR to reprocess the reads, holding one entry per CDR3 protein. The table records roughly 230,000 distinct CDR3 sequences, 29% of them present only once. Specimen: a blood sample, collected at baseline and on day 111 from a kidney transplant recipient. The receptors shown here come from a male patient in his thirties who had COVID-19 and was a kidney transplant recipient. The T cells may partly be graft donor cells.

Of note for this clonotype: This sequence may be a read error, since a much larger clone differs from it by one base. This sequence joins TRBV9 and TRBJ2-7, with 7 nucleotides matching TRBD2. The ends lost 3 bases at V and 3 bases at J; junction bases unmatched: 24. The CDR3 sequence is 20 residues long. Germline CDR1 and CDR2: SGDLS and YYNGEE. The CDR3 reads CASSAAPQVEGSGPYYEQYF. CDR3 bases: TGTGCCAGCAGCGCAGCTCCTCAGGTGGAAGGTAGCGGGCCTTACTACGAGCAGTACTTC.

In this sample, this clonotype turned up a few times. The chain joins TRBV5-4 to TRBJ2-5; the match to TRBD2 covers 8 bases. Germline V gene sequence: CDR1 SGHNT, CDR2 YYREEE (reference sequence). The CDR3 is 15 amino acids. The V segment lost 6 bases and the J segment 5 bases; nucleotides outside the gene matches: 12. The CDR3 nucleotides are TGTGCCAGCACCCCCCGGGGGGGGCCTCTCGAGACCCAGTACTTC. Amino acids: CASTPRGGPLETQYF. Supplemented by reference TRBV5-4 and TRBJ2-5, the full variable domain reads ETGVTQSPTHLIKTRGQQVTLRCSSQSGHNTVSWYQQALGQGPQFIFQYYREEENGRGNFPPRFSGLQFPNYSSELNVNALELDDSALYLCASTPRGGPLETQYFGPGTRLLVL.

This clonotype was observed many times. V usage is TRBV25-1 and J usage is TRBJ2-7; 7 bases agree with TRBD2. The germline V gene encodes CDR1 MGHDK and CDR2 SYGVNS. The trim removed 7 bases at V and 3 bases at J, leaving 21 bases unmatched. This CDR3 has 18 residues. CDR3 in amino acids: CASNMIEERGSNNYEQYF. CDR3 DNA: TGTGCCAGCAATATGATCGAGGAGCGGGGCTCGAACAACTACGAGCAGTACTTC.

Of note for this clonotype: Sequence at one end of the junction differs from germline and may be a read error. The V gene is TRBV18, the J gene TRBJ1-5; 11 nucleotides align to TRBD1. From germline, CDR1 is KGHSH and CDR2 LQKENI. This CDR3 region has 15 residues. The CDR3 DNA reads as TGTGCCAGCTCAGGACAGGGGGCGAGCAACCAGCTCCAGCATTTT. It codes for CASSGQGASNQLQHF. The full variable domain, in which reference TRBV18 and TRBJ1-5 provide the parts outside the CDR3, is NAGVMQNPRHLVRRRGQEARLRCSPMKGHSHVYWYRQLPEEGLKFMVYLQKENIIDESGMPKERFSAEFPKEGPSILRIQQVVRGDSAAYFCASSGQGASNQLQHFGDGTRLSIL.

This clonotype occurred many times. The V gene is TRBV3-1, the J gene TRBJ2-1, with 10 nucleotides matching TRBD2. In germline, CDR1 is LGHDT, CDR2 YNNKEL (reference sequence). V lost 4 bases to trimming and J lost 9 bases; unmatched junction nucleotides: 12. This CDR3 comprises 16 residues. CDR3 DNA: TGTGCCAGCAGCCTCCAGGCTAGCGGGAGTTATAGTGAGCAGTTCTTC. This gives the protein CASSLQASGSYSEQFF.

This chain joins TRBV16 and TRBJ1-2; no clear D gene. Germline CDR1 and CDR2: KGHSY and FQNENV. V lost 5 bases and J lost 4, with 23 bases in between. CDR3 size: 17 residues. The CDR3 nucleotides read TGTGCCAGCAGCTTTATAGTGGTCGTTAGAAAGACCTATGGCTACACCTTC. This gives the protein CASSFIVVVRKTYGYTF.

As regards this clonotype: A single base separates this from a much larger clone, so it may be a read error. V and J are TRBV5-4 and TRBJ2-2; the D call may be TRBD1 or TRBD2 (5 bases each). Germline values: CDR1 SGHNT, CDR2 YYREEE (reference sequence). Trimming shortened V by 4 bases and J by 2 bases, and 12 bases separated the two germline ends. The CDR3 runs 15 residues. The CDR3 DNA follows: TGTGCCAGCAGCGAAAGGGGAGTTAACACCGGGGAGCTGTTTTTT. Translated, it gives CASSERGVNTGELFF.

Comment on this clonotype: Since a much larger clone is just one base distant, this may be a read error. The CDR3 carries no conserved terminal phenylalanine or tryptophan, so it likely arises from a read error. The V call is TRBV30, the J call TRBJ1-2; D ambiguous. V was cut by 5 bases and J by 4 bases, with 23 bases left in between. The CDR3 is 16 amino acids. Germline V gives CDR1 GTSNPN, CDR2 SVGIG (reference sequence). The CDR3 loop reads CAWLWMRYRKTYGYTS. The CDR3 DNA is TGTGCCTGGTTATGGATGCGTTATAGAAAGACCTATGGCTACACCTCC.

This clonotype was recorded many times. J is TRBJ2-5 and V is TRBV11-3, with 9 nucleotides matching TRBD1. The CDR3 runs 15 residues. The J segment lost 5 bases and the V segment lost 5 bases, leaving 9 bases of the junction unmatched. Looked up from germline, CDR1 is SGHNT and CDR2 is YENEEA. The CDR3 coding sequence is TGTGCCAGCAGCCCAGGGACAGGGCAAGCCGAGACCCAGTACTTC. Its translation is CASSPGTGQAETQYF. Based on the CDR3 plus reference TRBV11-3 and TRBJ2-5, the full variable domain is EAGVVQSPRYKIIEKKQPVAFWCNPISGHNTLYWYLQNLGQGPELLIRYENEEAVDDSQLPKDRFSAERLKGVDSTLKIQPAELGDSAVYLCASSPGTGQAETQYFGPGTRLLVL.

This clonotype was seen many times. The V gene is TRBV12-3 or TRBV12-4, the J gene TRBJ2-1; D tentatively fits TRBD1 or TRBD2 (5 bases each). V gave up 3 bases and J gave up 6 bases, with 6 bases separating them. The CDR3 runs 12 residues. CDR3 residues: CASSFGTNEQFF. The CDR3 nucleotides read TGTGCCAGCAGTTTCGGGACCAATGAGCAGTTCTTC.

This clonotype was counted at least ten times. V is TRBV3-1 and J is TRBJ1-2; the D gene is possibly TRBD1 (5 bases). CDR3 length equals 17 residues. The germline V gene encodes CDR1 LGHDT and CDR2 YNNKEL (reference sequence). V was cut by 5 bases and J by 4 bases, with 23 bases left in between. DNA of the CDR3: TGTGCCAGCAGCACAGGCAACACCCTTCGAAAGACCTATGGCTACACCTTC. It translates to CASSTGNTLRKTYGYTF.

This clonotype occurred many times. V is TRBV10-1 and J is TRBJ1-1, with D uncertain. The V end lost 4 bases, the J end lost 1 base, and 4 bases lay between the germline ends. CDR1 and CDR2 from the germline V gene are WNHNN and SYGVQD (reference sequence). This CDR3 spans 12 amino acids. Written as DNA, the CDR3 is TGCGCCAGCAGTGCAGAGAACACTGAAGCTTTCTTT. It encodes CASSAENTEAFF.

This clonotype was recorded at least ten times. Because the CDR3's place on the DNA is in doubt, the DNA is left out and the CDR3 is given as listed by TCRdb. V is TRBV7-5 and J is TRBJ1-2. TRBV7-5 is marked as a pseudogene. The CDR3 extends over 19 residues, inclusive of both ends. The CDR3 here is CISVPETNGEVGKTYGYTF.

This clonotype was picked up many times. V gene TRBV20-1 combines with J gene TRBJ1-1, with D perhaps matching TRBD1 (6 bases). Per the germline V gene, CDR1 is DFQATT and CDR2 is SNEGSKA (reference sequence). This CDR3 is built from 15 residues. The germline V and J ends were trimmed by 1 base and 5 bases, with 17 bases remaining between them. DNA for the CDR3: TGCAGTGCTAGAGCGGTTTCTGGGGGCCGGACTGAAGCTTTCTTT. Translated, it gives CSARAVSGGRTEAFF.

As regards this clonotype: With a much larger clone just one base away, this may be a read error. The chain uses TRBV7-6 and TRBJ1-3; D is possibly TRBD1 (6 bases). Trimming removed 10 bases from V and 7 bases from J, with 17 bases in between. The CDR3 has 13 amino acids. From germline, CDR1 is SGHVS and CDR2 FNYEAQ. CDR3 DNA: TGTGCCAACAGAGGACAGATCGGGAACACCATATATTTT. Encoded protein: CANRGQIGNTIYF. Based on the CDR3 plus reference TRBV7-6 and TRBJ1-3, the full variable domain is GAGVSQSPRYKVTKRGQDVALRCDPISGHVSLYWYRQALGQGPEFLTYFNYEAQQDKSGLPNDRFSAERPEGSISTLTIQRTEQRDSAMYRCANRGQIGNTIYFGEGSWLTVV.

This clonotype has more than one count but fewer than ten. The chain recombines TRBV7-7 with TRBJ1-2; the D is unclear. V was clipped by 5 bases and J by 4 bases, with 23 bases between them. Germline loops: CDR1 SSHAT, CDR2 FNYEAQ (reference sequence). The CDR3 runs to 17 residues. CDR3: CASSSQIKCRKTYGYTF. CDR3 in DNA: TGTGCCAGCAGCAGTCAAATTAAGTGCCGAAAGACCTATGGCTACACCTTC.

To note about this clonotype: A single base separates this from a much larger clone, so it may be a read error. The chain combines TRBV3-1 with TRBJ1-2; D is unresolved. The CDR3 extends over 17 amino acids. The V gene's germline CDR1 is LGHDT and CDR2 YNNKEL (reference sequence). CDR3 in DNA: TGTACCAGCAGCAGCTGCGACACCCTTCGAAAGACCTATGGCTACACCTTC. Protein product: CTSSSCDTLRKTYGYTF.

This clonotype came up many times. V and J are TRBV6-5 and TRBJ1-1, with D uncertain. The CDR3 is 13 amino acids. Deletions cut 10 bases from V and 0 bases from J, with 12 bases between. Germline values: CDR1 MNHEY, CDR2 SVGAGI. The CDR3 coding sequence is TGTGCCACCCACGGGGTTGTGAACACTGAAGCTTTCTTT. Its protein is CATHGVVNTEAFF.

This sequence joins TRBV21-1 and TRBJ2-7; the table's D gene call, TRBD1, was not cross checked with the DNA. TRBV21-1 is termed a pseudogene. There are 12 residues in the CDR3. The CDR3 DNA is TGTGCCAGGTGGGGGGGGATGTACGAGCAGTACTTC. Its translation is CARWGGMYEQYF.